The clone carrying this T cell receptor (beta chain) came up a few times. Deletions cut 3 bases from V and 6 bases from J, with 9 bases between. Germline assignment: CDR1 SGHVS and CDR2 FQNEAQ. This CDR3 comprises 13 residues. The data were taken from a study of T-cell reconstitution after alpha-beta-depleted transplantation in children. Unique molecular identifiers were incorporated into the prepared TCRbeta library. TCRdb itself ran the PCR reads through MiXCR, one entry per CDR3 protein. The data contain 150,000 to 250,000 distinct CDR3 sequences, less than 15% of them singletons. The clonotype originates from a human donor who donated a stem cell graft to a child with acute lymphoblastic leukemia. The genes are TRBV7-8 and TRBJ2-1; TRBD2 is a possible D gene (6 bases). Source: PBMCs from the stem cell graft donor, taken from the stem cell graft. CDR3 protein: CASSFPGGNEQFF. CDR3 sequence (DNA): TGTGCCAGCAGCTTTCCCGGGGGCAATGAGCAGTTCTTC.